A single sample is the source of the 24 T cell receptor beta chains below, sequenced in a study of cytomegalovirus exposure and HLA in healthy donors. Both 60 Vbeta primers and 13 Jbeta primers went into the PCR. Produced via immunoSEQ multiplex PCR; TCRdb's table is partial and in-frame only. The sample table sets out about 100,000 clones. Specimen: PBMCs. All receptors derive from a girl aged 10 to 17 in good health and CMV-seropositive.

The chain couples TRBV7-9 to TRBJ2-3; D possibly corresponds to TRBD1 (5 bases). The CDR3 has 13 amino acids. Per the germline V gene, CDR1 is SEHNR and CDR2 is FQNEAQ (reference sequence). Trimming removed 4 bases at V and 13 bases at J, with 18 bases between. The DNA for the CDR3 is TGTGCCAGCAGCTCACAGACAGCTAGGGTGGAGTATTTT. It translates to CASSSQTARVEYF.

The gene calls are TRBV5-6 and TRBJ1-4; D may be TRBD1 (5 bases). CDR3 length: 15 residues. V was trimmed by 1 base and J by 1 base, leaving 8 bases between them. The germline V gene encodes CDR1 SGHDT and CDR2 YYEEEE. This chain's CDR3 is CASSLTGGTNEKLFF. For the CDR3, the DNA is TGTGCCAGCAGCTTGACGGGGGGAACTAATGAAAAACTGTTTTTT. The full variable domain, completed using reference TRBV5-6 and TRBJ1-4, is DAGVTQSPTHLIKTRGQQVTLRCSPKSGHDTVSWYQQALGQGPQFIFQYYEEEERQRGNFPDRFSGHQFPNYSSELNVNALLLGDSALYLCASSLTGGTNEKLFFGSGTQLSVL.

The chain couples TRBV5-4 to TRBJ1-1; possible D gene TRBD1, 5 bases. CDR1 SGHNT and CDR2 YYREEE come from the germline V gene (reference sequence). Trimming left V 6 bases short and J 5 bases short, with 14 bases between. This CDR3 has 13 amino acids. The CDR3 nucleotides read TGTGCCAGCAACCGGTTGGGGGGAACTGAAGCTTTCTTT. Amino acid sequence: CASNRLGGTEAFF.

The chain carries TRBV6-5 and TRBJ1-3, with a tentative D call TRBD1 (6 bases). Germline CDR1 is MNHEY and CDR2 is SVGAGI. The CDR3 is made up of 13 amino acids. Trimming cost V 7 bases and J 4 bases, with 11 bases left between them. The CDR3 here is CASNGGSGNTIYF. Here the CDR3 DNA reads TGTGCCAGCAATGGGGGCAGCGGAAACACCATATATTTT.

This chain uses TRBV2 with TRBJ1-2, with D perhaps TRBD1 (6 bases). Trimming cost V 1 base and J 3 bases, with 12 bases left between them. The germline CDR1 and CDR2 sequences are SNHLY and FYNNEI. The CDR3 is 15 amino acids. The DNA of the CDR3 is TGTGCCAGCAGTGAAGTAGGCAGGGGCTACTATGGCTACACCTTC. Residues: CASSEVGRGYYGYTF.

V gene TRBV9 combines with J gene TRBJ2-1, with D possibly matching TRBD1 (5 bases). V was clipped by 4 bases and J by 10 bases, with 18 bases between them. The CDR3 totals 14 residues. Germline assignment: CDR1 SGDLS and CDR2 YYNGEE. The CDR3 here is CASSLTAPSREQFF. CDR3 nucleotide sequence: TGTGCCAGCAGCCTGACAGCCCCGTCGCGCGAGCAGTTCTTC.

V gene TRBV15 combines with J gene TRBJ1-6, with 10 bases that match TRBD1. CDR1 and CDR2 from the germline V gene are LNHNV and YYDKDF (reference sequence). The CDR3 has 17 amino acids. V gave up 4 bases and J gave up 8 bases; unmatched junction bases: 11. CDR3 coding DNA: TGTGCCACCAGCAAGCCGACAGGGGGCGGAAAGGATTCACCCCTCCACTTT. The encoded protein is CATSKPTGGGKDSPLHF.

The chain recombines TRBV7-8 with TRBJ2-7; 8 positions match TRBD2. V trimming: 4 bases; J trimming: 7 bases; junction bases outside the gene matches: 9. From germline, CDR1 is SGHVS and CDR2 FQNEAQ. This CDR3 has 14 residues. The CDR3 region is CASSSQAGAGEQYV. In DNA form, the CDR3 reads TGTGCCAGCAGCTCGCAAGCGGGGGCGGGAGAGCAGTACGTC.

The chain employs TRBV30 and TRBJ1-1; the D gene is possibly TRBD1 (5 bases). CDR3 length: 14 amino acids. Trimming removed 4 bases from V and 3 bases from J, with 15 bases in between. Germline-derived CDR1 and CDR2 are GTSNPN and SVGIG (reference sequence). The CDR3 protein is CAWTNNQGDTEAFF. In DNA, the CDR3 is TGTGCCTGGACCAACAATCAAGGGGACACTGAAGCTTTCTTT.

The V and J genes are TRBV15 and TRBJ2-5; 8 nucleotides align to TRBD2. Losses at the gene ends were 4 bases for V and 3 bases for J; bases not matched to a gene: 10. The germline V gene has CDR1 LNHNV and CDR2 YYDKDF (reference sequence). The CDR3 loop spans 16 amino acids. CDR3 in DNA: TGTGCCACCAGCAAACGAAACCGGGGGGGCGAAGAGACCCAGTACTTC. The encoded protein is CATSKRNRGGEETQYF.

V and J are TRBV5-1 and TRBJ2-7; TRBD2 agrees at 8 bases. The CDR3 contains 15 residues. The V gene end was trimmed by 0 bases and the J gene end by 4 bases; junction bases not matched to a gene: 6. Germline V gene lookup returns CDR1 SGHRS and CDR2 YFSETQ. The CDR3 loop reads CASSLGRGGYYEQYV. The CDR3 bases are TGCGCCAGCAGCTTGGGACGCGGGGGGTATTACGAGCAGTACGTC.

The CDR3 region is CAWSAPGRELRPQHF. CDR3 nucleotides: TGTGCCTGGAGTGCCCCGGGCAGGGAACTACGGCCCCAGCATTTT. V and J are TRBV30 and TRBJ1-5; a possible D gene is TRBD1 (5 bases). The germline V and J ends were trimmed by 1 base and 9 bases, with 19 bases remaining between them. The CDR3 has 15 residues. Per germline, CDR1 GTSNPN and CDR2 SVGIG (reference sequence).

Points on this clone: The junction shows a germline mismatch at one end, possibly a read error. The V and J genes are TRBV7-9 and TRBJ2-3; D gene uncertain. CDR3 length: 14 amino acids. The germline V gene encodes CDR1 SEHNR and CDR2 FQNEAQ (reference sequence). The CDR3 spells CASSLQASTDKQYF. The CDR3 nucleotides are TGTGCCAGCAGCTTACAAGCATCCACAGATAAGCAGTATTTT.

The chain links TRBV12-5 to TRBJ1-5, with D possibly being TRBD1 (5 bases). The V gene's germline CDR1 is LGHNT and CDR2 FRNRAP. The CDR3 contains 14 residues. Deletions cut 9 bases from V and 6 bases from J, with 18 bases between. CDR3 sequence reads: CASALSREVQPQHF. In DNA form, the CDR3 reads TGTGCTAGCGCCCTCTCCAGGGAAGTTCAGCCCCAGCATTTT.

The chain employs TRBV5-1 and TRBJ2-7; D gene unclear. Germline-derived CDR1 and CDR2 are SGHRS and YFSETQ. V lost 6 bases and J lost 4, with 20 bases in between. CDR3 length: 15 residues. CDR3 DNA sequence: TGCGCCAGCAACCTTCATGGCGGAGAAGTGTACGAGCAGTACTTC. Its protein is CASNLHGGEVYEQYF. Full variable domain (missing parts from reference TRBV5-1 and TRBJ2-7): KAGVTQTPRYLIKTRGQQVTLSCSPISGHRSVSWYQQTPGQGLQFLFEYFSETQRNKGNFPGRFSGRQFSNSRSEMNVSTLELGDSALYLCASNLHGGEVYEQYFGPGTRLTVT.

The chain is built from TRBV10-3 and TRBJ1-3; D remains unclear. Germline V lookup: CDR1 ENHRY, CDR2 SYGVKD. CDR3 length equals 14 residues. V shed 10 bases and J shed 3 bases, with 16 bases lying between them. The CDR3 nucleotides read TGTGCCACCAGCGTAACGGGAGATGGAAACACCATATATTTT. This translates into CATSVTGDGNTIYF.

CDR3 nucleotide sequence: TGTGCCAGCGGACGGGACTCCGACTACGAGCAGTACGTC. Protein sequence: CASGRDSDYEQYV. This chain joins TRBV6-1 and TRBJ2-7; D may be TRBD2 (6 bases). V lost 8 bases to trimming and J lost 3 bases, with 14 bases between them. The CDR3 covers 13 residues. The germline V gene encodes CDR1 MNHNS and CDR2 SASEGT.

The genes are TRBV6-4 and TRBJ2-5; TRBD1 matches at 9 bases. V dropped 5 bases and J dropped 5; count of bases not matched to a gene: 9. Germline V gene sequence: CDR1 MRHNA, CDR2 SNTAGT. CDR3 length: 15 residues. Here the CDR3 reads CASSFFPGQGETQYF. Written as DNA, the CDR3 is TGTGCCAGCAGTTTCTTTCCGGGACAGGGTGAGACCCAGTACTTC.

V and J are TRBV4-2 and TRBJ2-1; 7 bases are a match to TRBD1. The length of the CDR3 is 16 residues. CDR1 is LGHNA and CDR2 is YNFKEQ in the germline V gene. Unmatched junction bases numbered 11, after V lost 1 base and J lost 8 bases. The CDR3 DNA is TGTGCCAGCAGCCAAGGGTCTATGCCACAGGGGTATGAGCAGTTCTTC. The encoded protein is CASSQGSMPQGYEQFF.

The chain recombines TRBV9 with TRBJ2-5; D perhaps matches TRBD2 (6 bases). CDR3 size: 17 residues. V was cut by 0 bases and J by 1 base, with 16 bases left in between. Germline values: CDR1 SGDLS, CDR2 YYNGEE. Here the CDR3 reads CASSVGVVGGGQETQYF. DNA for the CDR3: TGTGCCAGCAGCGTAGGGGTCGTGGGGGGAGGCCAAGAGACCCAGTACTTC.

The rearrangement links TRBV4-3 to TRBJ1-6, with 10 bases matching TRBD1. The V gene end was trimmed by 4 bases and the J gene end by 10 bases; junction bases not matched to a gene: 7. Germline V gene sequence: CDR1 LGHNA, CDR2 YSLEER. The CDR3 sequence is 15 residues long. The CDR3 region has the DNA TGCGCCAGCAGCCGATCCGGGACAGGGGACTCACCCCTCCACTTT. Translated: CASSRSGTGDSPLHF.

This rearrangement joins TRBV5-6 to TRBJ1-5; 8 nucleotides match TRBD1. V shed 4 bases and J 3 bases; nucleotides not matched to a gene: 6. Germline V gene data show CDR1 as SGHDT and CDR2 as YYEEEE. There are 15 residues in the CDR3. This chain's CDR3 is CASSQGAIPNQPQHF. In nucleotides, the CDR3 is TGTGCCAGCAGCCAGGGGGCTATCCCCAATCAGCCCCAGCATTTT.

The J gene is TRBJ1-6, the V gene TRBV5-1; 7 bases align to TRBD1. The CDR3 is made up of 14 amino acids. Germline V gene sequence: CDR1 SGHRS, CDR2 YFSETQ. With 4 bases clipped from V and 5 bases from J, the junction kept 3 bases outside the gene matches. The CDR3 nucleotides are TGCGCCAGCAGCGGGGGGACAGATAATTCACCCCTCCACTTT. This sequence encodes CASSGGTDNSPLHF. The full variable domain, rest sourced from reference TRBV5-1 and TRBJ1-6, is KAGVTQTPRYLIKTRGQQVTLSCSPISGHRSVSWYQQTPGQGLQFLFEYFSETQRNKGNFPGRFSGRQFSNSRSEMNVSTLELGDSALYLCASSGGTDNSPLHFGNGTRLTVT.

The chain carries TRBV5-1 and TRBJ1-2; 9 bases agree with TRBD1. Trimming at V came to 7 bases and at J to 4 bases, leaving 8 bases not matched to a gene. Germline V gene lookup returns CDR1 SGHRS and CDR2 YFSETQ. The CDR3 covers 14 residues. Here the CDR3 reads CASATGTGFYGYTF. The CDR3, as DNA: TGCGCCAGCGCAACCGGGACAGGGTTCTATGGCTACACCTTC.